This T cell receptor (beta chain) was found in a study of T cell repertoires in ileal Crohn's disease. Study information: Operated complications were stricturing disease (roughly 60%) and penetrating disease (39%). Postoperative therapy was given to about half: 11 thiopurines, some 18 anti-TNF agents.

Trimming pared 6 bases from V and 5 bases from J, leaving 16 bases between. The CDR3 is made up of 14 amino acids. The germline V gene encodes CDR1 SGHTA and CDR2 FQGNSA. Study-level results: Every patient over 26.8% clonality showed endoscopic recurrence.

With regard to this clone: Its antigen remains unknown.

Approximately 500 nanograms of biopsy DNA per sample underwent TCRB immunosequencing. The repertoire was sequenced with immunoSEQ multiplex PCR; TCRdb's copy has only in-frame clones and lacks some. The profile shows roughly 2,400 clones, around 79% of them singletons. The chain is built from TRBV7-2 and TRBJ2-5; TRBD1 might be the D (6 bases). Sequences were obtained from ileal tissue. The sequence was collected from an adult with Crohn's disease. CDR3 nucleotide sequence: TGTGCCAGCAGTTACAGGGTGGGTGGGGAGACCCAGTACTTC. As protein: CASSYRVGGETQYF.